Described below is a single T cell receptor beta chain sequence and its context. Its antigen is as yet unknown. PCR amplification relied on 60 Vbeta primers (plus 13 Jbeta primers). Profiling relied on immunoSEQ multiplex PCR, and the TCRdb table lists in-frame clones only, not all of them. The sample lists 110,000 to 150,000 clones; roughly four fifths were seen once. This entry belongs to a study of cytomegalovirus exposure and HLA in healthy donors. Participants comprised healthy donors of bone marrow. The donors, nominally healthy at sampling, likely had unrecorded immune exposures. Study-wide results and caveats: Presence/absence analysis assumed near-uniform sequencing depth across donors. The only immune exposure information that was available was CMV serostatus.

Specimen: PBMCs. The sequence was obtained from a man aged 35-49 years in good health and CMV-seropositive.

The CDR3 sequence is CSVIIGQGGGYTF. The CDR3 DNA follows: TGCAGCGTGATAATCGGACAGGGCGGAGGCTACACCTTC. This chain joins TRBV29-1 and TRBJ1-2; 8 nucleotides line up with TRBD1. Per germline, CDR1 SQVTM and CDR2 ANQGSEA. The junction had 11 bases not matched to a gene; V was cut back by 6 bases and J by 8 bases. The CDR3 is 13 residues long.